Each of the 16 T cell receptor beta chains below was sequenced from the same sample in a study of blood T cell repertoires in COVID-19. TCRdb's copy holds only in-frame clones and misses some; the assay was immunoSEQ multiplex PCR. The table includes hundreds of thousands of clones, approximately 90% detected once. The sample taken for sequencing was PBMCs or T cells enriched from blood (not recorded which). The receptors originated from a man aged 40-50 years who had recovered from COVID-19.

The chain carries TRBV7-9 and TRBJ1-6; unclear D gene. The germline V gene has CDR1 SEHNR and CDR2 FQNEAQ (reference sequence). The CDR3 is 13 residues long. Trimming removed 0 bases at V and 6 bases at J, with 3 bases between. CDR3 sequence (DNA): TGTGCCAGCAGCTTAGCACTTAATTCACCCCTCCACTTT. Translated: CASSLALNSPLHF.

V gene TRBV21-1 combines with J gene TRBJ2-7; TRBD1, as called in the table, went unchecked against the DNA. TRBV21-1 is classified as a pseudogene. This CDR3 has 14 residues. The CDR3 nucleotides read TGTGCCAGCGATTGTGGACAGGGGACGGACGAGCAGTACTTC. As protein: CASDCGQGTDEQYF.

The V and J genes are TRBV3-1 (or the pseudogene TRBV3-2) and TRBJ1-2, with 7 bases aligning to TRBD1. Germline V gives CDR1 LGHDT, CDR2 YNNKEL (reference sequence). The CDR3 has 12 amino acids. With V trimmed by 5 bases and J by 6 bases, 3 bases remained unmatched. The CDR3 protein is CASSDTGDGYTF. As DNA, the CDR3 is TGTGCCAGCAGCGACACAGGGGATGGCTACACCTTC.

This chain uses TRBV5-6 with TRBJ2-7; 7 nucleotides match TRBD2. J was trimmed by 0 bases and V by 3 bases; bases with no gene match: 15. This CDR3 spans 18 amino acids. The germline gives CDR1 SGHDT, CDR2 YYEEEE. CDR3 nucleotide sequence: TGTGCCAGCAGCTCCGGGCCAACGGGGGGTGTCCTCTCCTACGAGCAGTACTTC. Its protein is CASSSGPTGGVLSYEQYF.

The chain is built from TRBV28 and TRBJ2-7; a possible D gene is TRBD2 (6 bases). The germline V and J ends were trimmed by 3 bases and 2 bases, with 14 bases remaining between them. CDR3 length equals 15 residues. Germline V gene data show CDR1 as MDHEN and CDR2 as SYDVKM. CDR3 nucleotides: TGTGCCAGCAGTTTTGTGGGACTTCCTCCCTACGAGCAGTACTTC. Translation gives CASSFVGLPPYEQYF. The full variable domain, with the rest looked up from reference TRBV28 and TRBJ2-7, is DVKVTQSSRYLVKRTGEKVFLECVQDMDHENMFWYRQDPGLGLRLIYFSYDVKMKEKGDIPEGYSVSREKKERFSLILESASTNQTSMYLCASSFVGLPPYEQYFGPGTRLTVT.

The genes are TRBV27 and TRBJ2-3, with TRBD1 identical over 7 bases. CDR3 length equals 15 residues. Germline V CDR1 and CDR2: MNHEY, SMNVEV (reference sequence). V gave up 3 bases and J gave up 1 base; unmatched junction bases: 4. The CDR3 reads CASSLTGRGTDTQYF. As DNA, the CDR3 is TGTGCCAGCAGTTTGACAGGGAGAGGCACAGATACGCAGTATTTT.

V and J are TRBV25-1 and TRBJ1-2, with 8 bases matching TRBD1. Germline V gives CDR1 MGHDK, CDR2 SYGVNS. CDR3 size: 16 residues. After removal of 1 base from V and 6 bases from J, the junction contained 10 bases not matched to a gene. CDR3 DNA sequence: TGTGCCAGCAGTGAATCCCGGACAGGGTGGGGAGATGGCTACACCTTC. It codes for CASSESRTGWGDGYTF.

In regard to this clone: Other DNA sequences in the same sample also yield this CDR3. V and J are TRBV6-5 and TRBJ1-2; D is undetermined. V was trimmed by 0 bases and J by 1 base, leaving 9 bases between them. The CDR3 covers 15 residues. Germline-derived CDR1 and CDR2 are MNHEY and SVGAGI. The CDR3 sequence is CASSYSTRSNYGYTF. CDR3 DNA sequence: TGTGCCAGCAGTTACTCAACACGGAGTAACTATGGCTACACCTTC.

This clone was detected only once. The chain has TRBV19 and TRBJ1-2; 9 bases fit TRBD1. V was pared by 6 bases and J by 6 bases, with 8 bases of the junction left unmatched. The V gene's germline CDR1 is LNHDA and CDR2 SQIVND (reference sequence). This CDR3 is 14 amino acids long. The CDR3 loop reads CASRVGTGFHGYTF. Written as DNA, the CDR3 is TGTGCCAGTAGGGTCGGGACAGGGTTTCATGGCTACACCTTC.

The V and J genes are TRBV2 and TRBJ2-2, with 11 bases fitting TRBD2. This CDR3 region has 15 residues. After removal of 6 bases from V and 2 bases from J, the junction contained 2 bases not matched to a gene. CDR1 SNHLY and CDR2 FYNNEI come from the germline V gene. In nucleotides, the CDR3 is TGTGCCAGCAGAACTAGCGGGAGCAACACCGGGGAGCTGTTTTTT. Amino acids: CASRTSGSNTGELFF.

This clone was observed once. The gene calls are TRBV29-1 and TRBJ1-6; TRBD1 matches at 11 bases. With 2 bases clipped from V and 2 bases from J, the junction kept 14 bases outside the gene matches. This CDR3 is 20 amino acids long. CDR1 and CDR2 from the germline V gene are SQVTM and ANQGSEA. CDR3 nucleotides: TGCAGCGTTGAAAGCTGGGACAGGGGGAGTTTGGGGACCTATAATTCACCCCTCCACTTT. It encodes CSVESWDRGSLGTYNSPLHF.

The chain links TRBV6-4 to TRBJ1-1; 10 nucleotides agree with TRBD1. This CDR3 spans 15 amino acids. Germline-derived CDR1 and CDR2 are MRHNA and SNTAGT. Trimming at V came to 6 bases and at J to 5 bases, leaving 9 bases not matched to a gene. CDR3 sequence reads: CASRGTGERWTEAFF. As DNA, the CDR3 is TGTGCCAGCAGGGGGACAGGGGAGAGATGGACTGAAGCTTTCTTT.

The J gene is TRBJ2-5, the V gene TRBV5-1; 14 positions agree with TRBD2. CDR1 and CDR2 from the germline V gene are SGHRS and YFSETQ. CDR3 length: 20 residues. After removal of 4 bases from V and 1 base from J, the junction contained 15 bases not matched to a gene. DNA for the CDR3: TGCGCCAGCAGCCCAACGGGGACTAGCGGGGGCCGCCCAATCCAAGAGACCCAGTACTTC. It codes for CASSPTGTSGGRPIQETQYF.

This chain joins TRBV3-1 (or the pseudogene TRBV3-2) and TRBJ1-1; TRBD1 matches 8 bases. The germline V gene encodes CDR1 LGHDT and CDR2 YNNKEL (reference sequence). Trimming removed 3 bases from V and 10 bases from J; junction bases left unmatched: 10. This CDR3 region has 14 residues. CDR3 sequence (DNA): TGTGCCAGCAGCCAGAGTGACAGGGGCAGATCAGCTTTCTTT. Its translation is CASSQSDRGRSAFF.

Only one count was recorded for this clone. This chain links TRBV9 with TRBJ2-5; D is perhaps TRBD1 (6 bases). Germline V gene sequence: CDR1 SGDLS, CDR2 YYNGEE. The CDR3 length is 15 residues. Trimming removed 4 bases from V and 6 bases from J, with 19 bases in between. CDR3 nucleotide sequence: TGTGCCAGCAGCCCAGGGGCGGTGGGGTCAAAGACCCAGTACTTC. It is translated as CASSPGAVGSKTQYF.

A note on this clone: Additional DNA sequences in this sample encode the identical CDR3. The chain is built from TRBV27 and TRBJ2-7; TRBD2 matches at 7 bases. V lost 2 bases and J lost 0; bases outside the gene matches: 1. Germline-derived CDR1 and CDR2 are MNHEY and SMNVEV (reference sequence). The CDR3 is 14 amino acids. The CDR3 DNA reads as TGTGCCAGCAGTTTAGCGGGGGACTCCTACGAGCAGTACTTC. Protein sequence: CASSLAGDSYEQYF.